This section outlines one TCR beta chain sequence together with its context. This entry is derived from a study of blood T cell repertoires in COVID-19. TCRdb's table, derived via immunoSEQ multiplex PCR, lists solely in-frame clones and lacks some. The data show 130,000 to 150,000 clones, approximately 84% seen once. V lost 2 bases, J lost 8 bases, and 5 bases stayed unmatched. Germline CDR1 SEHNR, CDR2 FQNEAQ (reference sequence). The CDR3 is 13 residues long. The sequenced sample consisted of peripheral blood. The V gene is TRBV7-9, the J gene TRBJ1-2, with 7 bases matching TRBD1. The sequence was obtained from a human donor with acute or convalescent COVID-19. The donor label of this sample is uncertain. CDR3 in DNA: TGTGCCAGCAGCTTACCTCCAGGGGGAGGCTACACCTTC. The encoded protein is CASSLPPGGGYTF.